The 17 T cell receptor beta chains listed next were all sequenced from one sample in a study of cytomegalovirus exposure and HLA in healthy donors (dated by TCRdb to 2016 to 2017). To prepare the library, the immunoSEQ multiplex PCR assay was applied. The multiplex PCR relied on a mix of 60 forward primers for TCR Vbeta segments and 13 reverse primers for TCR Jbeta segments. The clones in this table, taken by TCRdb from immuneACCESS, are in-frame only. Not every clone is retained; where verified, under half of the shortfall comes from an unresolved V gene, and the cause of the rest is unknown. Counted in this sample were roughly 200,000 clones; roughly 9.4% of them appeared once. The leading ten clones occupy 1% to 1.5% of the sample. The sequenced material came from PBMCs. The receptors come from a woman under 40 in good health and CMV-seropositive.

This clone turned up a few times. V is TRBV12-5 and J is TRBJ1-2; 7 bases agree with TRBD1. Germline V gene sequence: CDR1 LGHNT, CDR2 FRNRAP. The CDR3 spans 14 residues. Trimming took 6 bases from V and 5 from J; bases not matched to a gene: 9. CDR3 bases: TGTGCTAGTGGCCAGACGACAGGGCCATATGGCTACACCTTC. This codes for CASGQTTGPYGYTF.

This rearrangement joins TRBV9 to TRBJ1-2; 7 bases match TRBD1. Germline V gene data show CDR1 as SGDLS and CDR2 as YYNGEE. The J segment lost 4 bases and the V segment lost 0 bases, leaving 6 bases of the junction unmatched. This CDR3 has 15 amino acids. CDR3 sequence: CASSVVTGSSYGYTF. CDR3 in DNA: TGTGCCAGCAGCGTAGTGACAGGGTCGAGCTATGGCTACACCTTC.

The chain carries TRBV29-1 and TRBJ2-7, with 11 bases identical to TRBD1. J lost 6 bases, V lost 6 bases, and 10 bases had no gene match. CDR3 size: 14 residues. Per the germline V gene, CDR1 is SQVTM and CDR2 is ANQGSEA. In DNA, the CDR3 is TGCAGCGTGAACGCCGGGACAGGGGGAACCGAGCAGTACTTC. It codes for CSVNAGTGGTEQYF.

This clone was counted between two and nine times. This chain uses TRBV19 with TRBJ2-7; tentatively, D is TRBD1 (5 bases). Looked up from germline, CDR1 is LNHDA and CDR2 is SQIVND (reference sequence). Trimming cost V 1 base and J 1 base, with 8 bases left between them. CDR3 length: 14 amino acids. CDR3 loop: CASSIGGGSYEQYF. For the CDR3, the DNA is TGTGCCAGTAGTATAGGGGGCGGTTCCTACGAGCAGTACTTC.

CDR3 protein: CAWSVGTAGGETQYF. CDR3 coding DNA: TGTGCCTGGAGTGTAGGGACCGCAGGAGGGGAGACCCAGTACTTC. The V and J genes are TRBV30 and TRBJ2-5; D might be TRBD2 (6 bases). Per the germline V gene, CDR1 is GTSNPN and CDR2 is SVGIG (reference sequence). CDR3 length: 15 amino acids. Between the trimmed V and J ends, which lost 0 bases and 5 bases, there was a span of 16 bases.

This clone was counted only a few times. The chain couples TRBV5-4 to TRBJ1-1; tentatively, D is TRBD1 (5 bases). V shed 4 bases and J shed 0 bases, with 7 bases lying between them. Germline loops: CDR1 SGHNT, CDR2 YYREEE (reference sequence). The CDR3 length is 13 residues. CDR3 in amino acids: CASSRGLNTEAFF. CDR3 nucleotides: TGTGCCAGCAGCCGGGGGTTGAACACTGAAGCTTTCTTT.

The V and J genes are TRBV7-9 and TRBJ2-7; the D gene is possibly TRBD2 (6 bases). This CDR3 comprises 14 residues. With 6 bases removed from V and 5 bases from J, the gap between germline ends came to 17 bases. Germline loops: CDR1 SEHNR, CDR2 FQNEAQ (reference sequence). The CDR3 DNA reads TGTGCCAGCAGTTTGGAGGGCCCTAATAACGAGCAGTACTTC. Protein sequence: CASSLEGPNNEQYF.

The CDR3 DNA reads as TGTGCCAGCAGAGCGGGACAGGGCCGGGGTGCGGGAAACACCATATATTTT. It translates to CASRAGQGRGAGNTIYF. This chain connects TRBV2 to TRBJ1-3, with 9 nucleotides matching TRBD1. V lost 6 bases, J lost 4 bases, and 13 bases stayed unmatched. CDR1 and CDR2 from the germline V gene are SNHLY and FYNNEI. This CDR3 has 17 amino acids.

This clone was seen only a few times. The CDR3 bases are TGTGCCAGTAGCCTGTCCTCTGGGGCCAACGTCCTGACTTTC. Translated: CASSLSSGANVLTF. The V gene is TRBV19, the J gene TRBJ2-6; unclear D gene. Germline lookup yields CDR1 LNHDA and CDR2 SQIVND (reference sequence). CDR3 size: 14 residues. Trimming stripped 6 bases from V and 0 bases from J, with 6 bases between.

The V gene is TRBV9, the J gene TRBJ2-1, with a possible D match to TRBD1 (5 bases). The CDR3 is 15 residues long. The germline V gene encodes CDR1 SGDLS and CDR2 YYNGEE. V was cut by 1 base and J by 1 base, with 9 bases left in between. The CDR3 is CASSVWGSSYNEQFF. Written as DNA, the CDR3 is TGTGCCAGCAGCGTATGGGGCAGTTCCTACAATGAGCAGTTCTTC.

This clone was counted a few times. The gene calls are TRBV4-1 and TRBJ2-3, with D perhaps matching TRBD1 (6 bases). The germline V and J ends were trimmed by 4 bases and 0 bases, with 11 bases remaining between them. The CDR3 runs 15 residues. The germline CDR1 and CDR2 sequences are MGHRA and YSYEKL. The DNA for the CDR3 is TGCGCCAGCAGCCGACGGACAGAGAGCACAGATACGCAGTATTTT. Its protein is CASSRRTESTDTQYF.

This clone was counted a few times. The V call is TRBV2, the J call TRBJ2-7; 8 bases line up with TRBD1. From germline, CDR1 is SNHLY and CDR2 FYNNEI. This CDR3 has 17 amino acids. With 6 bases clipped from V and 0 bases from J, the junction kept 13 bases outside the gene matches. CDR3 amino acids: CASRARTGLASSYEQYF. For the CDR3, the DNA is TGTGCCAGCAGAGCTCGGACAGGGCTAGCGAGCTCCTACGAGCAGTACTTC.

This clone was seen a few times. The CDR3: CASRGGATDTQYF. The CDR3 nucleotides read TGTGCCAGCAGAGGAGGGGCCACAGATACGCAGTATTTT. The V gene is TRBV14, the J gene TRBJ2-3; D is perhaps TRBD2 (6 bases). Germline-derived CDR1 and CDR2 are SGHDN and FVKESK. The CDR3 runs to 13 residues. Trimming cost V 6 bases and J 2 bases, with 9 bases left between them.

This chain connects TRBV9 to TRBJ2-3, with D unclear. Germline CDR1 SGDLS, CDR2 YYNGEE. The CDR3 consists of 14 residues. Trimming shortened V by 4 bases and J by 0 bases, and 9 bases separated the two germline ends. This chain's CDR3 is CASSNDTSTDTQYF. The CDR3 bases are TGTGCCAGCAGCAATGACACTAGCACAGATACGCAGTATTTT. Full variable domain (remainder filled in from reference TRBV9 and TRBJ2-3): DSGVTQTPKHLITATGQRVTLRCSPRSGDLSVYWYQQSLDQGLQFLIQYYNGEERAKGNILERFSAQQFPDLHSELNLSSLELGDSALYFCASSNDTSTDTQYFGPGTRLTVL.

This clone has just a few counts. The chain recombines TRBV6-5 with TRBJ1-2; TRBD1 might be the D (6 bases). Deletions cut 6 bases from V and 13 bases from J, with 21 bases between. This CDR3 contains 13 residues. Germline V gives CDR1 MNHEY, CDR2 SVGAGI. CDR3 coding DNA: TGTGCCAGCAGCCCCAGGGGCACCTATGAGGTCACCTTC. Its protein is CASSPRGTYEVTF.

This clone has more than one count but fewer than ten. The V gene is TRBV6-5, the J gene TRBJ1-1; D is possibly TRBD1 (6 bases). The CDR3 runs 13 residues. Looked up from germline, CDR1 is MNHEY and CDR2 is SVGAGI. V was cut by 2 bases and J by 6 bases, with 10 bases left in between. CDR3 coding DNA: TGTGCCAGCAGTTACGGCGACAGGTCTGAAGCTTTCTTT. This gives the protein CASSYGDRSEAFF.

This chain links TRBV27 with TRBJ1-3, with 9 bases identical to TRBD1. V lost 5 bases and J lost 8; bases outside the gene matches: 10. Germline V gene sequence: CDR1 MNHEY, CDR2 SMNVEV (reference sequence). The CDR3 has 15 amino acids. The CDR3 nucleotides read TGTGCCAGCAGTCTGAAATGGACAGGGGTATACACCATATATTTT. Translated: CASSLKWTGVYTIYF.